Following are 30 T cell receptor beta chains from one sample sequenced in a study of blood T cell repertoires in COVID-19. Sequenced by immunoSEQ multiplex PCR; TCRdb stores in-frame clones only, minus some. The data contain about 88,000 clones, 88% of them singletons. The sequenced material came from peripheral blood. The receptors were sampled from an older man with acute or convalescent COVID-19.

The chain combines TRBV3-1 (or the pseudogene TRBV3-2) with TRBJ2-7; 8 bases map to TRBD2. V was pared by 4 bases and J by 9 bases, with 11 bases of the junction left unmatched. The germline gives CDR1 LGHDT, CDR2 YNNKEL (reference sequence). The CDR3 runs to 14 residues. In DNA, the CDR3 is TGTGCCAGCAGCCTTCTCCCGGGACTAGAGGCGCAGTACTTC. Translated: CASSLLPGLEAQYF.

V and J are TRBV6-6 and TRBJ2-7; D unclear. The germline CDR1 and CDR2 sequences are MNHNY and SVGAGI (reference sequence). The CDR3 has 15 amino acids. Between the trimmed V and J ends, which lost 0 bases and 4 bases, there was a span of 13 bases. The CDR3 reads CASSYSTGSTYEQYF. The CDR3 DNA sequence: TGTGCCAGCAGTTACTCGACCGGGTCCACGTACGAGCAGTACTTC.

This clone was seen more than once but under ten times. V usage is TRBV21-1 and J usage is TRBJ1-1. TRBV21-1 is marked as a pseudogene. The CDR3 has 15 residues. The CDR3 DNA is TGTGCCAGCAGCTGGGCGGGACGGTTGAACACTGAAGCTTTCTTT. Its protein product is CASSWAGRLNTEAFF.

The rearrangement links TRBV19 to TRBJ1-5; D ambiguous. The V and J ends lost 3 bases and 6 bases respectively, with 6 bases between them. This CDR3 has 12 amino acids. Germline assignment: CDR1 LNHDA and CDR2 SQIVND (reference sequence). CDR3 sequence: CASSILGQPQHF. The CDR3 coding sequence is TGTGCCAGTAGTATCCTCGGTCAGCCCCAGCATTTT. The full variable domain, completed using reference TRBV19 and TRBJ1-5, is DGGITQSPKYLFRKEGQNVTLSCEQNLNHDAMYWYRQDPGQGLRLIYYSQIVNDFQKGDIAEGYSVSREKKESFPLTVTSAQKNPTAFYLCASSILGQPQHFGDGTRLSIL.

The chain recombines TRBV6-6 with TRBJ2-2, with D unresolved. This CDR3 has 14 amino acids. V was trimmed by 7 bases and J by 0 bases, leaving 9 bases between them. Germline-derived CDR1 and CDR2 are MNHNY and SVGAGI (reference sequence). The CDR3 spells CASKSTANTGELFF. Written as DNA, the CDR3 is TGTGCCAGCAAATCTACAGCGAACACCGGGGAGCTGTTTTTT.

CDR3 bases: TGTGCCAGCTCACCGAGTTGGGCTAGCCCGGCCGGGGAGCTGTTTTTT. It specifies CASSPSWASPAGELFF. The rearrangement uses TRBV18 and TRBJ2-2, with D tentatively TRBD2 (5 bases). Germline CDR1 KGHSH, CDR2 LQKENI. V lost 3 bases to trimming and J lost 6 bases, with 17 bases between them. The CDR3 sequence is 16 residues long. The full variable domain, its missing parts supplied by reference TRBV18 and TRBJ2-2, is NAGVMQNPRHLVRRRGQEARLRCSPMKGHSHVYWYRQLPEEGLKFMVYLQKENIIDESGMPKERFSAEFPKEGPSILRIQQVVRGDSAAYFCASSPSWASPAGELFFGEGSRLTVL.

The chain carries TRBV10-3 and TRBJ2-1; no reliable D call. Germline V gives CDR1 ENHRY, CDR2 SYGVKD. Trimming shortened V by 4 bases and J by 0 bases, and 16 bases separated the two germline ends. This CDR3 is 17 amino acids long. CDR3 sequence reads: CAISVPPKRSSYNEQFF. Written as DNA, the CDR3 is TGTGCCATCAGTGTGCCCCCTAAACGGAGCTCCTACAATGAGCAGTTCTTC.

For the CDR3, the DNA is TGTTATAATCAGCCCCAGCATTTT. Amino acid sequence: CYNQPQHF. This sequence joins TRBV27 and TRBJ1-5; no firm D call. CDR1 MNHEY and CDR2 SMNVEV come from the germline V gene (reference sequence). The CDR3 length is 8 residues.

The chain uses TRBV18 and TRBJ2-7; D unclear. This CDR3 comprises 13 residues. V was pared by 0 bases and J by 0 bases, with 3 bases between. The germline CDR1 and CDR2 sequences are KGHSH and LQKENI. As DNA, the CDR3 is TGTGCCAGCTCACCACCAGCCTCCTACGAGCAGTACTTC. Translation: CASSPPASYEQYF.

The chain employs TRBV15 and TRBJ2-1, with D possibly matching TRBD2 (5 bases). V lost 3 bases, J lost 8 bases, and 14 bases lay in between. CDR3 length equals 14 residues. Per the germline V gene, CDR1 is LNHNV and CDR2 is YYDKDF (reference sequence). The CDR3 protein is CATSSSKTTDEQFF. The CDR3 region has the DNA TGTGCCACCAGCAGCTCTAAGACTACTGATGAGCAGTTCTTC. Filled out from reference TRBV15 and TRBJ2-1, the complete variable domain reads DAMVIQNPRYQVTQFGKPVTLSCSQTLNHNVMYWYQQKSSQAPKLLFHYYDKDFNNEADTPDNFQSRRPNTSFCFLDIRSPGLGDTAMYLCATSSSKTTDEQFFGPGTRLTVL.

The V call is TRBV29-1, the J call TRBJ1-1; the match to TRBD1 covers 7 bases. V lost 5 bases, J lost 1 base, and 13 bases stayed unmatched. CDR1 is SQVTM and CDR2 is ANQGSEA in the germline V gene. The CDR3 covers 16 residues. CDR3 sequence reads: CSVTPPWDRTNTEAFF. CDR3 in DNA: TGCAGCGTTACCCCTCCCTGGGACAGAACGAACACTGAAGCTTTCTTT. Full variable domain (remainder filled in from reference TRBV29-1 and TRBJ1-1): SAVISQKPSRDICQRGTSLTIQCQVDSQVTMMFWYRQQPGQSLTLIATANQGSEATYESGFVIDKFPISRPNLTFSTLTVSNMSPEDSSIYLCSVTPPWDRTNTEAFFGQGTRLTVV.

This clone showed up just once. This chain uses TRBV9 with TRBJ2-5, with D maybe TRBD2 (5 bases). This CDR3 region has 14 residues. V lost 4 bases to trimming and J lost 5 bases, with 15 bases between them. Germline V gene lookup returns CDR1 SGDLS and CDR2 YYNGEE. As DNA, the CDR3 is TGTGCCAGCAGCCCCAGACCGGGGTCGGAGACCCAGTACTTC. As protein: CASSPRPGSETQYF.

The chain links TRBV15 to TRBJ2-2; TRBD2 matches at 12 bases. Trimming cost V 2 bases and J 6 bases; bases outside gene matches: 7. This CDR3 region has 17 residues. Per germline, CDR1 LNHNV and CDR2 YYDKDF (reference sequence). CDR3: CATSRLAGGPTAGELFF. The CDR3 bases are TGTGCCACCAGCAGACTAGCGGGAGGGCCCACCGCCGGGGAGCTGTTTTTT.

V gene TRBV18 combines with J gene TRBJ1-2; a possible D gene is TRBD1 (6 bases). The CDR3 sequence is 15 residues long. Germline values: CDR1 KGHSH, CDR2 LQKENI. With 4 bases removed from V and 5 bases from J, the gap between germline ends came to 17 bases. The CDR3 sequence is CASSRQDRNPYGYTF. CDR3 DNA: TGTGCCAGCTCACGACAAGACAGGAACCCTTATGGCTACACCTTC.

The chain uses TRBV2 and TRBJ1-2; TRBD1 matches 8 bases. In germline, CDR1 is SNHLY, CDR2 FYNNEI. This CDR3 has 13 amino acids. The trim removed 5 bases at V and 5 bases at J, leaving 4 bases unmatched. CDR3 sequence reads: CASSPGQVYGYTF. CDR3 coding DNA: TGTGCCAGCAGTCCGGGACAGGTTTATGGCTACACCTTC.

The rearrangement joins TRBV10-3 to TRBJ2-1; 13 bases are shared with TRBD2. With V trimmed by 10 bases and J by 0 bases, 3 bases remained unmatched. The CDR3 is 15 residues long. Per the germline V gene, CDR1 is ENHRY and CDR2 is SYGVKD. The CDR3 nucleotides are TGTGCCACCTGGACTAGCGGGAGCTCCTACAATGAGCAGTTCTTC. This gives the protein CATWTSGSSYNEQFF.

CDR3 in DNA: TGTGCCAGCAGCTCCGGGGATTCACCCCTCCACTTT. Its translation: CASSSGDSPLHF. The chain joins TRBV28 to TRBJ1-6; D gene ambiguous. CDR3 length: 12 amino acids. The germline V gene has CDR1 MDHEN and CDR2 SYDVKM. Trimming cost V 6 bases and J 8 bases, with 8 bases left between them.

This sequence joins TRBV20-1 and TRBJ2-7, with no clear D. Per the germline V gene, CDR1 is DFQATT and CDR2 is SNEGSKA (reference sequence). This CDR3 has 11 amino acids. Trimming took 6 bases from V and 6 from J, leaving 12 bases between them. The CDR3 loop is CSALYPVEQYF. CDR3 nucleotides: TGCAGTGCCCTCTACCCCGTCGAGCAGTACTTC.

This chain connects TRBV19 to TRBJ2-1, with 13 bases lining up with TRBD2. The CDR3 covers 18 residues. Germline V gene lookup returns CDR1 LNHDA and CDR2 SQIVND (reference sequence). J lost 4 bases, V lost 1 base, and 7 bases had no gene match. CDR3 sequence: CASSIGTSGSLPYNEQFF. The CDR3 DNA is TGTGCCAGTAGTATAGGGACTAGCGGGAGCCTCCCTTACAATGAGCAGTTCTTC. Full variable domain (missing parts from reference TRBV19 and TRBJ2-1): DGGITQSPKYLFRKEGQNVTLSCEQNLNHDAMYWYRQDPGQGLRLIYYSQIVNDFQKGDIAEGYSVSREKKESFPLTVTSAQKNPTAFYLCASSIGTSGSLPYNEQFFGPGTRLTVL.

The V gene is TRBV7-2, the J gene TRBJ1-5; D call uncertain. The CDR3 sequence is 14 residues long. Trimming took off 1 base at V and 0 bases at J, with 4 bases between the two ends. CDR1 is SGHTA, CDR2 FQGNSA, per germline. CDR3 sequence (DNA): TGTGCCAGCAGCTTAGGGGCTAGCAATCAGCCCCAGCATTTT. Translation gives CASSLGASNQPQHF.

This chain links TRBV29-1 with TRBJ2-5; TRBD2 aligns across 9 bases. Trimming at V came to 7 bases and at J to 5 bases, leaving 8 bases not matched to a gene. Germline CDR1 SQVTM, CDR2 ANQGSEA. The CDR3 is 13 amino acids. The CDR3 sequence is CSAGGGVKETQYF. In nucleotides, the CDR3 is TGCAGCGCCGGCGGGGGGGTAAAGGAGACCCAGTACTTC.

V usage is TRBV7-2 and J usage is TRBJ2-7, with D tentatively TRBD2 (5 bases). CDR3 length: 16 residues. CDR1 is SGHTA and CDR2 is FQGNSA in the germline V gene. The germline V and J ends were trimmed by 2 bases and 3 bases, with 17 bases remaining between them. CDR3 residues: CASSLRSRGLRYEQYF. The CDR3 nucleotides are TGTGCCAGCAGCTTAAGATCTCGAGGGTTGCGCTACGAGCAGTACTTC.

The rearrangement links TRBV24-1 to TRBJ1-2; D is perhaps TRBD1 (6 bases). CDR3 length: 14 amino acids. The V end was cut by 4 bases, the J end by 6 bases, with 14 bases between. CDR1 is KGHDR, CDR2 SFDVKD, per germline. CDR3 in amino acids: CATSDPRGLDGYTF. The CDR3, as DNA: TGTGCCACCAGTGACCCGAGGGGGTTGGATGGCTACACCTTC.

The V gene is TRBV25-1, the J gene TRBJ1-2; TRBD1 aligns across 9 bases. The V gene's germline CDR1 is MGHDK and CDR2 SYGVNS. The J segment lost 5 bases and the V segment lost 5 bases, leaving 6 bases of the junction unmatched. This CDR3 is built from 14 residues. CDR3 in DNA: TGTGCCAGCAGTCGGGAGACAGGGGGTTATGGCTACACCTTC. Translation: CASSRETGGYGYTF.

This chain connects TRBV19 to TRBJ1-2, with a possible D match to TRBD1 (5 bases). The V end lost 4 bases, the J end lost 8 bases, and 11 bases lay between the germline ends. The CDR3 extends over 12 amino acids. Germline V gene lookup returns CDR1 LNHDA and CDR2 SQIVND (reference sequence). CDR3 region: CASSTGVGGYTF. CDR3 nucleotides: TGTGCCAGTAGTACGGGGGTAGGGGGCTACACCTTC.

The chain has TRBV30 and TRBJ1-5, with D perhaps matching TRBD1 (6 bases). V shed 2 bases and J shed 4 bases, with 24 bases lying between them. Germline CDR1 is GTSNPN and CDR2 is SVGIG (reference sequence). The CDR3 is 18 residues long. CDR3 sequence reads: CAWSSSLLSTGWNQPQHF. For the CDR3, the DNA is TGTGCCTGGAGTAGCTCCCTTCTTTCGACAGGATGGAATCAGCCCCAGCATTTT.

The sample holds one count of this clone. This chain uses TRBV2 with TRBJ1-4, with D hard to call. The CDR3 contains 14 residues. V was clipped by 7 bases and J by 7 bases, with 16 bases between them. Germline V gene sequence: CDR1 SNHLY, CDR2 FYNNEI. The CDR3 reads CASMTRDWGEKLFF. The CDR3 region has the DNA TGTGCCAGCATGACGAGGGATTGGGGTGAAAAACTGTTTTTT.

The V call is TRBV25-1, the J call TRBJ2-6, with 11 bases aligning to TRBD1. V dropped 9 bases and J dropped 4; count of bases not matched to a gene: 5. The CDR3 contains 15 residues. The germline CDR1 and CDR2 sequences are MGHDK and SYGVNS. DNA for the CDR3: TGTGCCAGTGGACAGGGGGCGTCCGGGGCCAACGTCCTGACTTTC. Translation gives CASGQGASGANVLTF.

This chain joins TRBV27 and TRBJ2-2; TRBD1 agrees at 9 bases. This CDR3 comprises 15 residues. With V trimmed by 6 bases and J by 7 bases, 9 bases remained unmatched. CDR1 is MNHEY, CDR2 SMNVEV, per germline (reference sequence). The CDR3 DNA reads TGTGCCAGCAGACCCGGGACAGGGTGGAGCGGGGAGCTGTTTTTT. Its translation is CASRPGTGWSGELFF.

The rearrangement joins TRBV27 to TRBJ2-1, with TRBD2 identical over 14 bases. Germline V CDR1 and CDR2: MNHEY, SMNVEV (reference sequence). The CDR3 length is 17 residues. V dropped 4 bases and J dropped 7; count of bases not matched to a gene: 9. The CDR3 coding sequence is TGTGCCAGCAGTTATTGGATCGGGACTAGCGGGAGAAATGAGCAGTTCTTC. Translation gives CASSYWIGTSGRNEQFF.